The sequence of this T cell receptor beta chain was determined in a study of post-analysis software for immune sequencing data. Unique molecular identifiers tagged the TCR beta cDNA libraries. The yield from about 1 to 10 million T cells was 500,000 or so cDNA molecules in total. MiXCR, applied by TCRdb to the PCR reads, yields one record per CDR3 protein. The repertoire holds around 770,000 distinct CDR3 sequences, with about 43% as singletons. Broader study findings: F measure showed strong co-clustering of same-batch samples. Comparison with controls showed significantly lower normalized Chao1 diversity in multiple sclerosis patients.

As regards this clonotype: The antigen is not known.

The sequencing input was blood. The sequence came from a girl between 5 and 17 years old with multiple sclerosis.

This chain's CDR3 is CSVRREGYEQYF. CDR3 bases: TGCAGCGTTCGGCGGGAGGGCTACGAGCAGTACTTC. The chain recombines TRBV29-1 with TRBJ2-7, with TRBD2 matching over 9 bases. There are 12 residues in the CDR3. The junction had 2 bases not matched to a gene; V was cut back by 5 bases and J by 3 bases. Germline CDR1 is SQVTM and CDR2 is ANQGSEA.